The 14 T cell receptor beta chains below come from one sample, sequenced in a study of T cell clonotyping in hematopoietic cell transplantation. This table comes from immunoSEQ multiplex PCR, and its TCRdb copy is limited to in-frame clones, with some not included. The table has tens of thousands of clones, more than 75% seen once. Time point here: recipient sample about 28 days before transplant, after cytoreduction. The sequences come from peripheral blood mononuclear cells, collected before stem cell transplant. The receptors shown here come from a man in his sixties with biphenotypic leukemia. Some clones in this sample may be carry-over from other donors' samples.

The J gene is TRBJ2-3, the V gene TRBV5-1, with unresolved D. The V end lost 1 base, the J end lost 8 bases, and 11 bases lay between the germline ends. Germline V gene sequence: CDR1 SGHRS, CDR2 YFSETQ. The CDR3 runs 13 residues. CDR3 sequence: CASSLMLVGTQYF. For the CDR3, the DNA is TGCGCCAGCAGCTTGATGCTCGTTGGTACGCAGTATTTT.

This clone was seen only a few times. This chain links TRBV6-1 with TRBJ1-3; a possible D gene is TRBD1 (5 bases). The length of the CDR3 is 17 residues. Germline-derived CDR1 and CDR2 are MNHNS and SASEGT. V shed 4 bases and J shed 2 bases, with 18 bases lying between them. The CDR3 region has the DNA TGTGCCAGCAGTGTTCGACAGACCTACAACCCTGGAAACACCATATATTTT. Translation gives CASSVRQTYNPGNTIYF.

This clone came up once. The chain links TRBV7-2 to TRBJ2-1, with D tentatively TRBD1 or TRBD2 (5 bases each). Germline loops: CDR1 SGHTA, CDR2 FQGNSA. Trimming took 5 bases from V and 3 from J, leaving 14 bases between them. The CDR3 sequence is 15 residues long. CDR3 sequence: CASSTQGAGYNEQFF. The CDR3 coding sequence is TGTGCCAGCAGCACCCAGGGTGCGGGCTACAATGAGCAGTTCTTC.

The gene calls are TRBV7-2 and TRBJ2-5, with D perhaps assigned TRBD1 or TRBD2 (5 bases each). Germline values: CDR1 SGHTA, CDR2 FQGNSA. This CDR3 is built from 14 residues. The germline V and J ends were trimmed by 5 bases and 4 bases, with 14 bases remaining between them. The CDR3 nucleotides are TGTGCCAGCAGCCCCGAGGGGTCCCGAGAGACCCAGTACTTC. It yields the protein CASSPEGSRETQYF.

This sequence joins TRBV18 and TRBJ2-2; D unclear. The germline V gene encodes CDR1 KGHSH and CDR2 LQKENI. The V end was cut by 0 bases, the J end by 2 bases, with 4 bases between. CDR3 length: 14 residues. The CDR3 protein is CASSPPTNTGELFF. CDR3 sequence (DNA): TGTGCCAGCTCACCACCGACTAACACCGGGGAGCTGTTTTTT.

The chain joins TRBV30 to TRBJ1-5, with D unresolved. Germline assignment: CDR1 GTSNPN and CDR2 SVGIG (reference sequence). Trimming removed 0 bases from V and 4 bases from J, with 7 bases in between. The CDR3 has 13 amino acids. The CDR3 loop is CAWSVSRNQPQHF. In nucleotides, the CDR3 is TGTGCCTGGAGTGTAAGCCGGAATCAGCCCCAGCATTTT.

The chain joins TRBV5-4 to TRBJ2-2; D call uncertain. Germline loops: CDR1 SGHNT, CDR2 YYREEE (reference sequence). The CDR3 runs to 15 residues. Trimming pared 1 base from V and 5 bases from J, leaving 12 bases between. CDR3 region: CASSLIGSPTGELFF. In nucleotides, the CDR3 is TGTGCCAGCAGCTTGATTGGCAGCCCAACCGGGGAGCTGTTTTTT.

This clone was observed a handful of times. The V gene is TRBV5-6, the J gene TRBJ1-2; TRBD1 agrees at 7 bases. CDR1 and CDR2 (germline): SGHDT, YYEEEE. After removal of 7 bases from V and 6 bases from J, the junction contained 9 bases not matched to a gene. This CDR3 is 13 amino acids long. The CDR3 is CASLRGQADGYTF. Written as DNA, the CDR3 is TGTGCCAGCTTAAGGGGGCAGGCGGATGGCTACACCTTC.

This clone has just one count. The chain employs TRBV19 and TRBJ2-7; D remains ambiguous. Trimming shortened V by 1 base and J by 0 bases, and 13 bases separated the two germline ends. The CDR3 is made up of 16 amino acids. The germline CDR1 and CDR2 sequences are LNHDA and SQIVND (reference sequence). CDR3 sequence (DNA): TGTGCCAGTAGTATAGCTGCCACCGAAAGCTCCTACGAGCAGTACTTC. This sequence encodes CASSIAATESSYEQYF.

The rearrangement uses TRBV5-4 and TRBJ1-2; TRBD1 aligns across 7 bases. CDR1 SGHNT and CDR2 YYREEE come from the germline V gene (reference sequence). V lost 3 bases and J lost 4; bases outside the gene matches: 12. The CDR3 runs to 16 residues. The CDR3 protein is CASSSSLATGPYGYTF. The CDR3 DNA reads TGTGCCAGCAGCTCCTCCCTTGCGACAGGGCCCTATGGCTACACCTTC.

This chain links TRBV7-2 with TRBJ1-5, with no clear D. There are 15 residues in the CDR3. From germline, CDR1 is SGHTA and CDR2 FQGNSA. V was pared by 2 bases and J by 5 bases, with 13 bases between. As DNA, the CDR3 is TGTGCCAGCAGCTTATACGGGGATCCCGATCAGCCCCAGCATTTT. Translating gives CASSLYGDPDQPQHF.

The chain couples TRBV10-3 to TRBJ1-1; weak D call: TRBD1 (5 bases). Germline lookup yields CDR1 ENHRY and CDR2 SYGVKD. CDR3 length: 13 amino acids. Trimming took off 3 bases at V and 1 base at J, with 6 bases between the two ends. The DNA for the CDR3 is TGTGCCATCAGTGACGGACAGAACACTGAAGCTTTCTTT. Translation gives CAISDGQNTEAFF.

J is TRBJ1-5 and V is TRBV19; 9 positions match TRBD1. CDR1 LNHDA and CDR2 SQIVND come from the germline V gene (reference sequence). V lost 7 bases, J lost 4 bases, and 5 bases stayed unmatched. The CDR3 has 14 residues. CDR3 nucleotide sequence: TGTGCCAGTACCCGGGACAGGGAAAATCAGCCCCAGCATTTT. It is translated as CASTRDRENQPQHF. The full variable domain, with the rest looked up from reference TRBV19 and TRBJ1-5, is DGGITQSPKYLFRKEGQNVTLSCEQNLNHDAMYWYRQDPGQGLRLIYYSQIVNDFQKGDIAEGYSVSREKKESFPLTVTSAQKNPTAFYLCASTRDRENQPQHFGDGTRLSIL.

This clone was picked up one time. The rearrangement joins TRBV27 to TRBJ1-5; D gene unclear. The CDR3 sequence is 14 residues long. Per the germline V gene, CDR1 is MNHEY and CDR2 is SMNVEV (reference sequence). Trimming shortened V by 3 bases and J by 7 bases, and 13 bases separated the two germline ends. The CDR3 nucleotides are TGTGCCAGCAGTTTTAAGGGTTTCGGGCAGCCCCAGCATTTT. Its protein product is CASSFKGFGQPQHF.